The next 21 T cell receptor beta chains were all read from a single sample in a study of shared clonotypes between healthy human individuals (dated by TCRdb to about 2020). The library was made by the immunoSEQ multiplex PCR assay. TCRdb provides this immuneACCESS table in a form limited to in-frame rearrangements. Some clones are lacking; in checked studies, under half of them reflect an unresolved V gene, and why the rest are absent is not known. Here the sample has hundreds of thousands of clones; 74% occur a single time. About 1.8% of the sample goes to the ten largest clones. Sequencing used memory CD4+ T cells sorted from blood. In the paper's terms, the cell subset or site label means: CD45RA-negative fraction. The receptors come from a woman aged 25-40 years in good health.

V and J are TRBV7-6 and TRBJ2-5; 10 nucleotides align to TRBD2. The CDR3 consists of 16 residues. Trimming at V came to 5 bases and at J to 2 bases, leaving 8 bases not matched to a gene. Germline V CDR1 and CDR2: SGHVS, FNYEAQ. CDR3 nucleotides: TGTGCCAGCAGCCGGCGGACTAGCGGAGCGCAAGAGACCCAGTACTTC. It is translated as CASSRRTSGAQETQYF.

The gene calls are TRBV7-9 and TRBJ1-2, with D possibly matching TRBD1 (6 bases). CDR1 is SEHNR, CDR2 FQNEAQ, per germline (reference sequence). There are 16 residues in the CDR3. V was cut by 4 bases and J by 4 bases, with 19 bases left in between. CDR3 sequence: CASSSAGWDIGYGYTF. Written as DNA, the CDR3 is TGTGCCAGCAGCTCAGCGGGATGGGACATCGGCTATGGCTACACCTTC.

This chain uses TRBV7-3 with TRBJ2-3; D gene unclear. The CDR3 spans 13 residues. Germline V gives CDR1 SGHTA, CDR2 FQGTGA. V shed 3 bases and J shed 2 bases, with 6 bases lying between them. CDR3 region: CASSLGPTDTQYF. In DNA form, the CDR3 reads TGTGCCAGCAGCTTGGGCCCCACAGATACGCAGTATTTT.

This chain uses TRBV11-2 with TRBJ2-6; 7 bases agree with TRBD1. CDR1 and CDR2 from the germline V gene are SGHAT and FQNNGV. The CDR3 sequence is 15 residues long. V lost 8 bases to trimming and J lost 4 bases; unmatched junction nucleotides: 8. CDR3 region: CASGRQGAGANVLTF. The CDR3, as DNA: TGTGCCAGCGGACGACAGGGAGCGGGGGCCAACGTCCTGACTTTC.

The CDR3 nucleotides read TGTGCCAGCAGCCGCGAGGGGGGGACCGGGGAGCTGTTTTTT. This codes for CASSREGGTGELFF. The chain carries TRBV11-3 and TRBJ2-2, with TRBD2 as a possible D gene (7 bases). Per the germline V gene, CDR1 is SGHNT and CDR2 is YENEEA. The CDR3 has 14 residues. Deletions cut 5 bases from V and 5 bases from J, with 12 bases between. The full variable domain, its missing parts supplied by reference TRBV11-3 and TRBJ2-2, is EAGVVQSPRYKIIEKKQPVAFWCNPISGHNTLYWYLQNLGQGPELLIRYENEEAVDDSQLPKDRFSAERLKGVDSTLKIQPAELGDSAVYLCASSREGGTGELFFGEGSRLTVL.

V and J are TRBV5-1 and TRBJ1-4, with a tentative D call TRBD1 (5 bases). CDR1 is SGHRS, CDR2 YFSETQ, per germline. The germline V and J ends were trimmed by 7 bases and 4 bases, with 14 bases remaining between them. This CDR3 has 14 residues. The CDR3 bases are TGCGCCAGCGGAACCGGGACCGTTAATGAAAAACTGTTTTTT. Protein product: CASGTGTVNEKLFF.

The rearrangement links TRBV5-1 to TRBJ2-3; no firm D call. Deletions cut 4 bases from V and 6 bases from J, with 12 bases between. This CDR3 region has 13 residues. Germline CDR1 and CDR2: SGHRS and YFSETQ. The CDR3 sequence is CASSTALGDTQYF. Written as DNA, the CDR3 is TGCGCCAGCAGCACGGCCTTGGGGGATACGCAGTATTTT.

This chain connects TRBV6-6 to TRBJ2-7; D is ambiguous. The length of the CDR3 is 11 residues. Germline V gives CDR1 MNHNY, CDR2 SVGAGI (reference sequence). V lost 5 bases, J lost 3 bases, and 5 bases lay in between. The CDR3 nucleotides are TGTGCCAGCAGTGACCGCTACGAGCAGTACTTC. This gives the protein CASSDRYEQYF.

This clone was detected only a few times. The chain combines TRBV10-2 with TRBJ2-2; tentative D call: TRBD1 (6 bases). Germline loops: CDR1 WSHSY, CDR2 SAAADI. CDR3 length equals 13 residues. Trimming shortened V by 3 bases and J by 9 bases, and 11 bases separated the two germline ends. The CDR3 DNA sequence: TGCGCCAGCAGTGATACAGGGAGCCGGGAGCTGTTTTTT. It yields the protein CASSDTGSRELFF.

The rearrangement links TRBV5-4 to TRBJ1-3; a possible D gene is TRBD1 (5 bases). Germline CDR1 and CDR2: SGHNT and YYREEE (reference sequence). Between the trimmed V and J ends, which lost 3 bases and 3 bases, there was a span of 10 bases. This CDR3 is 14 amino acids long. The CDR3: CASSSGTYGNTIYF. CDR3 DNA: TGTGCCAGCAGCTCCGGGACCTATGGAAACACCATATATTTT.

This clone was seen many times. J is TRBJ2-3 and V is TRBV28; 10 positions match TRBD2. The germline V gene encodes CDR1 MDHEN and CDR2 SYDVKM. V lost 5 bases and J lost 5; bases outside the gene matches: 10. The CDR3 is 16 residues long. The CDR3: CASSPLLAGVGDTQYF. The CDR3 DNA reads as TGTGCCAGCAGTCCCCTTCTAGCGGGAGTAGGAGATACGCAGTATTTT.

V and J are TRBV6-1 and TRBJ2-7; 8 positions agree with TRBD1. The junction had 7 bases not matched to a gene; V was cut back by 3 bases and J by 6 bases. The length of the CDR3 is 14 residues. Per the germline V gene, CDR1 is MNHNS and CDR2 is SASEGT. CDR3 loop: CASSEGQAAGEQYF. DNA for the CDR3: TGTGCCAGCAGTGAGGGACAGGCTGCGGGCGAGCAGTACTTC.

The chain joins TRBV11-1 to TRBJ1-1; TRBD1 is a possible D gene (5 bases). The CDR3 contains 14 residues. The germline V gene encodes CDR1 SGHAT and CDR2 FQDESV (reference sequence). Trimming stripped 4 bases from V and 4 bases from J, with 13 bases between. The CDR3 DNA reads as TGTGCCAGCAGCTCTGGTCTGGGACGCACTGAAGCTTTCTTT. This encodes CASSSGLGRTEAFF.

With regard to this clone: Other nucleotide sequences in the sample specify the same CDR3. CDR3 in amino acids: CASSLGGAGANVLTF. In DNA form, the CDR3 reads TGTGCCAGCAGCTTGGGGGGGGCCGGGGCCAACGTCCTGACTTTC. The chain carries TRBV7-2 and TRBJ2-6; tentative D call: TRBD2 (7 bases). From germline, CDR1 is SGHTA and CDR2 FQGNSA. Trimming cost V 3 bases and J 4 bases, with 10 bases left between them. The CDR3 runs 15 residues.

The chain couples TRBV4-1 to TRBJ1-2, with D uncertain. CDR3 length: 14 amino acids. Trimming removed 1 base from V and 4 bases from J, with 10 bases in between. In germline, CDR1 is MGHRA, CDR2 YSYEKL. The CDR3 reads CASSQGISTYGYTF. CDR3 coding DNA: TGCGCCAGCAGCCAAGGGATCTCCACCTATGGCTACACCTTC.

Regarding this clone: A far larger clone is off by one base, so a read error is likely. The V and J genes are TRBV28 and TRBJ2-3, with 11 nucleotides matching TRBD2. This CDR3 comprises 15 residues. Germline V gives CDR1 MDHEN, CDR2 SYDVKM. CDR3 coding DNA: TGTGCCAGCAGGTCCGGGACTAGCGGAACAGGTACGCAGTATTTT. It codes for CASRSGTSGTGTQYF.

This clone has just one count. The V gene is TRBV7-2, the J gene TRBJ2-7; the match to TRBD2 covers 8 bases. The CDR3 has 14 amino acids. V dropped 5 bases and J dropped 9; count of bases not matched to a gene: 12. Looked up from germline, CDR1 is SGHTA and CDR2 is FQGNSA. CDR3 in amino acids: CASSHEGSGIRQYF. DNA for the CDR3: TGTGCCAGCAGCCACGAGGGTAGCGGGATAAGGCAGTACTTC.

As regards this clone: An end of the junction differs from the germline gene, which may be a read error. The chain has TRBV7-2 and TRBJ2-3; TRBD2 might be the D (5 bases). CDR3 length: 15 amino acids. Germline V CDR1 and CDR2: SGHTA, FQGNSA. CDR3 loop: CASTLIALVTDTQYF. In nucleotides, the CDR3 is TGTGCCAGCACCTTAATAGCGCTAGTCACAGATACGCAGTATTTT. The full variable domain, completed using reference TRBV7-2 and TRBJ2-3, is GAGVSQSPSNKVTEKGKDVELRCDPISGHTALYWYRQSLGQGLEFLIYFQGNSAPDKSGLPSDRFSAERTGGSVSTLTIQRTQQEDSAVYLCASTLIALVTDTQYFGPGTRLTVL.

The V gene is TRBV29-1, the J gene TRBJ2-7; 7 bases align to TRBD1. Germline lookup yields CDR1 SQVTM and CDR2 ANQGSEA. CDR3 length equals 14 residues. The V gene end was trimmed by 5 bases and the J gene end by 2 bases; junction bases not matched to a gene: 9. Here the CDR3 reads CSVTKPGQPYEQYF. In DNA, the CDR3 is TGCAGCGTTACTAAACCGGGACAGCCCTACGAGCAGTACTTC.

CDR3 residues: CASSTTGVGGELFF. The CDR3 DNA reads as TGTGCCAGCAGTACGACAGGGGTAGGGGGGGAGCTGTTTTTT. The rearrangement uses TRBV28 and TRBJ2-2; 8 bases agree with TRBD1. The CDR3 contains 14 residues. CDR1 and CDR2 (germline): MDHEN, SYDVKM. Trimming cost V 5 bases and J 8 bases; bases outside gene matches: 7.

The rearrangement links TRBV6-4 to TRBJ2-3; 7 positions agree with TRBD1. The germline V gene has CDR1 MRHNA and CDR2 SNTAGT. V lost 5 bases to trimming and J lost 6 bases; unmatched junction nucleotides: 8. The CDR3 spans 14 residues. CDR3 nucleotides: TGTGCCAGCAGTACGACAGGGTTCGTGGATACGCAGTATTTT. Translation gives CASSTTGFVDTQYF.